This TCR beta chain is from a study of T cell responses to AZD1222 COVID-19 vaccine. Findings and caveats of the study: Donors in the cohort were predominantly white British and more often female, and clonal diversity was possibly underestimated.

Clones were read by immunoSEQ multiplex PCR, and TCRdb kept only the in-frame ones, dropping some. This table holds about 55,000 clones, around nine tenths found once. Points on this clone: Its matching antigen is unknown.

The sequence came from an adult in good health. Sequenced here: peripheral blood, sampled on day 0 of AZD1222 vaccination.

The CDR3 is CASSSTATTARLGPDTQYF. CDR3 nucleotides: TGTGCCAGCAGTTCTACAGCCACGACGGCCCGACTAGGCCCAGATACGCAGTATTTT. J is TRBJ2-3 and V is TRBV28; D is perhaps TRBD2 (6 bases). The CDR3 length is 19 residues. Trimming shortened V by 4 bases and J by 4 bases, and 27 bases separated the two germline ends. Germline V lookup: CDR1 MDHEN, CDR2 SYDVKM.